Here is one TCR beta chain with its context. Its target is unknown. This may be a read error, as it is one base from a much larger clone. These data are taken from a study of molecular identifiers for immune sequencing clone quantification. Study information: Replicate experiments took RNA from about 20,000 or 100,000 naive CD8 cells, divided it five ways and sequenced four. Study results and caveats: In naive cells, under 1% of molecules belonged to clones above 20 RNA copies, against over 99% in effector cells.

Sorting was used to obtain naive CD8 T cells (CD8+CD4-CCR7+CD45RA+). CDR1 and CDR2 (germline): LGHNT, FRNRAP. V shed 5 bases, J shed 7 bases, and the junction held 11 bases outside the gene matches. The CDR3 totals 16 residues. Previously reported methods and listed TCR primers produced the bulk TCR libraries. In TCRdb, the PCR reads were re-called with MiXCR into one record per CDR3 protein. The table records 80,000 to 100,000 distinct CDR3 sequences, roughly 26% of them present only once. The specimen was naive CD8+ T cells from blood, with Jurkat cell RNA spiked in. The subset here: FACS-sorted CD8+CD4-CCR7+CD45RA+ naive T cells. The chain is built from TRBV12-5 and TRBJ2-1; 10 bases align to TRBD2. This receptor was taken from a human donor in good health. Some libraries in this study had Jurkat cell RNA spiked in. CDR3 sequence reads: CASGPGLAELGNEQFF. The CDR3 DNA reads TGTGCTAGTGGTCCTGGACTAGCGGAATTGGGGAATGAGCAGTTCTTC.